This record concerns one T cell receptor (beta chain) sequence. In its sample, this clonotype was seen a few times. The target of this receptor is not known. The sample holds no much larger clone one base away, and base qualities are not on file. Synthesis of TCR cDNA relied on 5'RACE template switching, a step that introduced a universal primer site along with unique molecular identifiers. Priming of cDNA synthesis was performed from both the TCR alpha and TCR beta constant segments. Library amplification involved two PCR steps, and the second step added sample barcodes and sequencing adapters. Sequencing of the libraries was done on either Illumina HiSeq 2500 (2x100 bp) or NovaSeq (2x150 bp). Per the original workflow: Reads were demultiplexed and collapsed into UMI consensus sequences with MIGEC, and V(D)J alignment was performed with MiXCR. Using edgeR on replicate PBMC samples, clonotypes were called vaccine-responding if FDR was below 0.01 and the log2 fold change was above 5 up to day 15. Each bulk clonotype was labeled CD4 or CD8 based on which sequenced repertoire, CD4 or CD8, contained the clonotype at higher abundance. Using fastp at Q25 and MiXCR, TCRdb reprocessed the public reads and kept productive beta chains. Entries are consolidated by CDR3 protein sequence, retaining the most common genes and DNA. It is TCRdb's table, rather than the study itself, that gives the V and J calls and clone size. For this sample there are 400,000 to 650,000 distinct CDR3 sequences; about a fifth appear just once. About 15% of the sample rests with the top ten.

The source of the sample is a study of T cells after yellow fever vaccination (dated by TCRdb to the late 2010s). Background on the whole study: The SMART-Seq v4 Ultra Low Input RNA kit was used to prepare libraries from fractions with low cell numbers. To track T-cell clones before and after primary and booster YFV17D yellow fever vaccination, bulk TCR alpha and beta repertoires were sequenced longitudinally. Blood was drawn at multiple timepoints before and after primary and secondary immunization, with bulk PBMC replicates and cell subsets isolated. Two healthy male donors, one aged 18 to 29 and one aged 30 to 40 years, made up the cohort.

The treatment or condition label for this specimen denotes: live attenuated yellow fever vaccine strain. At every blood-draw timepoint, two biological replicates of bulk PBMCs were collected. PBMCs were isolated from peripheral blood using a standard Ficoll-Paque protocol. TriZol was used to extract RNA from bulk PBMCs, CD4 and CD8 fractions, and dextramer-positive and dextramer-negative fractions. The paper as a whole reports these results and caveats: The secondary T-cell response was found to be weaker but faster than the primary response, with a peak reached on day 5 rather than on day 15. Because the study included only a couple of donors, the extent to which the findings can be generalized is limited. After the booster, most of the clones that had expanded following primary vaccination were detected again (just under 97% of CD4 and around 90% of CD8), which suggests that memory was broadly maintained. Computational filtering was needed because FACS-sorted repertoires could contain abundant contaminating clonotypes from the bulk population. A small share of clonotypes was detected in both CD4 and CD8 compartments, with the overlap likely arising from convergent recombination.

Trimming takes 2 bases from V and 4 bases from J, and the germline ends sit 11 bases apart. From its cysteine to its phenylalanine, the CDR3 spans 13 amino acids. The DNA shown is the 39-base CDR3, in frame from base 1. For CDR1 and CDR2, the germline V gene (reference sequence) lists DFQATT and SNEGSKA. This receptor chain uses TRBV20-1 and TRBJ1-2; TRBD1 is a weak D gene call, 6 bases matching. The sequences come from PBMCs, collected more than 20 days after the first yellow fever vaccination. This TCR was recovered from a young man who received the YFV17D yellow fever vaccine. DNA sequence: TGCAGTGCTAGACCGGGACACTTCTATGGCTACACCTTC. Translated, this is CSARPGHFYGYTF.